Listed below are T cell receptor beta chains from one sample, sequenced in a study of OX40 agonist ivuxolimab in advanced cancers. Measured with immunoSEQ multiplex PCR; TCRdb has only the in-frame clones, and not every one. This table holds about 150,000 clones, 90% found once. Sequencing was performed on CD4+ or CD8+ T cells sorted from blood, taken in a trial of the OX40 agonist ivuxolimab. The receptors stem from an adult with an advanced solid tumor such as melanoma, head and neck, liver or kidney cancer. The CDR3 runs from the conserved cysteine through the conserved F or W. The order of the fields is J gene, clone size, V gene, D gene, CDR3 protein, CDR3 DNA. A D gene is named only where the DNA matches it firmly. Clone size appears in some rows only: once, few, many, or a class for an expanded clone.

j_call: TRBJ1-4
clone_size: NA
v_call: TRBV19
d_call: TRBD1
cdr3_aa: CASTENKGAEGEKLFF
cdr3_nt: TGTGCCAGTACCGAGAATAAGGGGGCGGAAGGTGAAAAACTGTTTTTT

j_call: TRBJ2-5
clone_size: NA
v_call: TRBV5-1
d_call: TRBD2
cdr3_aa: CASSLPLAGVETQYF
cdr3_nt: TGCGCCAGCAGCTTGCCACTAGCGGGAGTGGAGACCCAGTACTTC

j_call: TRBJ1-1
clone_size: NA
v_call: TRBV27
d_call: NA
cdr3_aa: CASSLSGTKTEAFF
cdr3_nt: TGTGCCAGCAGTTTATCCGGTACCAAGACTGAAGCTTTCTTT

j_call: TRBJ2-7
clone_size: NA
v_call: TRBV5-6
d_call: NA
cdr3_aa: CASSLQGYEQYF
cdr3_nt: TGTGCCAGCAGCTTACAGGGCTACGAGCAGTACTTC

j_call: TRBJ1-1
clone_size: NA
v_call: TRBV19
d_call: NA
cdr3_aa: CASSMSHPGGTEAFF
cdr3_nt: TGTGCCAGTAGTATGAGTCACCCGGGCGGCACTGAAGCTTTCTTT

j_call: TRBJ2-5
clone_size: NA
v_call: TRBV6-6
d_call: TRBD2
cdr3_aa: CASTTAGRQETQYF
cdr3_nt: TGTGCCAGCACCACAGCGGGAAGACAAGAGACCCAGTACTTC

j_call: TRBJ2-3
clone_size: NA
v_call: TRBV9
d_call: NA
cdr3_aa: CASSVSGAPDTQYF
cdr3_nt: TGTGCCAGCAGCGTCTCGGGGGCGCCGGATACGCAGTATTTT

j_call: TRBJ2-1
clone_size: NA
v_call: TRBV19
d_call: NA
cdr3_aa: CASKELPSYNEQFF
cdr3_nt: TGTGCCAGTAAAGAGCTCCCCTCCTACAATGAGCAGTTCTTC

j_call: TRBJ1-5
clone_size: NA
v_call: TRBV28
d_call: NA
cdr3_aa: CASSKQGGNQPQHF
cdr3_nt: TGTGCCAGCAGTAAACAGGGTGGGAATCAGCCCCAGCATTTT

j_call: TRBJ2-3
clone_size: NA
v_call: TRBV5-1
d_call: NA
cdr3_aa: CASALQGGAGTDTQYF
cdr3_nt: TGCGCCAGCGCCCTCCAGGGTGGGGCTGGCACAGATACGCAGTATTTT

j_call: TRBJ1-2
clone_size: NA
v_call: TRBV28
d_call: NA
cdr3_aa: CASSGSGYDYGYTF
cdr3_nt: TGTGCCAGCAGCGGCTCAGGGTACGACTATGGCTACACCTTC

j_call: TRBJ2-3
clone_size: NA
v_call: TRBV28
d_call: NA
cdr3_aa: CASAIPPGTDTQYF
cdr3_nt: TGTGCCAGTGCGATACCCCCTGGGACAGATACGCAGTATTTT

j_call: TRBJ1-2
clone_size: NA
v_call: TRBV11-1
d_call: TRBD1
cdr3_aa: CASSQQRQGADGYTF
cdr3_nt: TGTGCCAGCAGTCAGCAAAGACAGGGGGCGGATGGCTACACCTTC

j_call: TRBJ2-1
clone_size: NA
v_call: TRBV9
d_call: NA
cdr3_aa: CASSVRRQGGYNEQFF
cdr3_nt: TGTGCCAGCAGCGTAAGACGGCAGGGGGGGTACAATGAGCAGTTCTTC

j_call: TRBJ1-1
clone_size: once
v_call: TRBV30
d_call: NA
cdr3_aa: CAWSGYTEAFF
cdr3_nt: TGTGCCTGGAGCGGGTACACTGAAGCTTTCTTT

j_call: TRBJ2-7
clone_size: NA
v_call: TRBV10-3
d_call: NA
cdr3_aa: CAISPPGMEQYF
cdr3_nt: TGTGCCATCAGCCCACCCGGGATGGAGCAGTACTTC

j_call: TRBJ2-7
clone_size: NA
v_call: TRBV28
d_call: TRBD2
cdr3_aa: CASRTVGGRLGLYEQYF
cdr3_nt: TGTGCCAGCAGGACCGTGGGAGGGAGGCTCGGGTTGTACGAGCAGTACTTC

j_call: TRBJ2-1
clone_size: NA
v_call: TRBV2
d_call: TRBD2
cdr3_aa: CASRRGLAGLYNEQFF
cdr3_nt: TGTGCCAGCAGACGGGGACTAGCGGGGCTATACAATGAGCAGTTCTTC

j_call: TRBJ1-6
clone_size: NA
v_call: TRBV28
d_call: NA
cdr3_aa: CASSLDSNSPLHF
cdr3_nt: TGTGCCAGCAGTTTAGACAGTAATTCACCCCTCCACTTT

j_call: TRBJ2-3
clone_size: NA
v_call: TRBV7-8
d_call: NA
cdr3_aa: CASSPDSSSQYF
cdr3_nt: TGTGCCAGCAGCCCGGACAGCTCCTCGCAGTATTTT

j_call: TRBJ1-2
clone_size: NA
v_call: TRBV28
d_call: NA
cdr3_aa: CASSSPGVGNYGYTF
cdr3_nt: TGTGCCAGCAGTTCCCCCGGGGTCGGTAACTATGGCTACACCTTC

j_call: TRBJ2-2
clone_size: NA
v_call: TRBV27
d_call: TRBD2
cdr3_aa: CASTLGTSGTGELFF
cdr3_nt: TGTGCCAGCACCCTTGGGACTAGCGGGACCGGGGAGCTGTTTTTT

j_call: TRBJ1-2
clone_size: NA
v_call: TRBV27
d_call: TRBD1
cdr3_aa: CASSDPTGPYGYTF
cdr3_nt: TGTGCCAGCAGCGATCCGACAGGGCCCTATGGCTACACCTTC

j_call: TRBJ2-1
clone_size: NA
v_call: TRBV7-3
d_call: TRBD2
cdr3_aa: CASSLLNPGVGTSGNEQFF
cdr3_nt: TGTGCCAGCAGCTTACTTAATCCGGGGGTCGGGACTAGCGGTAATGAGCAGTTCTTC

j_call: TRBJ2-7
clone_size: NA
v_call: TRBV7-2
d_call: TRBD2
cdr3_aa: CASSRLAASYEQYF
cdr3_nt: TGTGCCAGCAGCCGACTAGCGGCATCTTACGAGCAGTACTTC

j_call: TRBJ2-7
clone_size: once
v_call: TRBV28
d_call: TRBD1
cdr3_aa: CASRRQGSYEQYF
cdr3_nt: TGTGCCAGCAGGCGACAGGGGAGCTACGAGCAGTACTTC

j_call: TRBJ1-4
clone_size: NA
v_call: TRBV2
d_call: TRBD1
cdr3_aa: CASRANTGTVNEKLFF
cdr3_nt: TGTGCCAGCAGAGCCAATACCGGGACAGTTAATGAAAAACTGTTTTTT